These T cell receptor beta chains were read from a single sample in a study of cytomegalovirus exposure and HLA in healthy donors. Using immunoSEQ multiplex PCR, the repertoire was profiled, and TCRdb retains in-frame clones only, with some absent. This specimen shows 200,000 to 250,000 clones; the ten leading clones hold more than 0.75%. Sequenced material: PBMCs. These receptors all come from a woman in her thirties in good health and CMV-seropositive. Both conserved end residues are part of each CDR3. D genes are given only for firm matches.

CDR3aa: CASSYPGTGNTEAFF; CDR3nt: TGTGCCAGCAGTTACCCCGGGACAGGGAACACTGAAGCTTTCTTT; len: 15; j_gene: TRBJ1-1; d_gene: TRBD1; v_gene: TRBV6-5
CDR3aa: CASSLRSVKNEQYF; CDR3nt: TGTGCCAGCAGCTTACGGTCGGTTAAGAACGAGCAGTACTTC; len: 14; j_gene: TRBJ2-7; d_gene: -; v_gene: TRBV13
CDR3aa: CASRPAPGTGASGANVLTF; CDR3nt: TGTGCAAGTCGGCCCGCGCCCGGGACAGGCGCTTCTGGGGCCAACGTCCTGACTTTC; len: 19; j_gene: TRBJ2-6; d_gene: -; v_gene: TRBV12-2
CDR3aa: CASRTFGQNDYGYTF; CDR3nt: TGTGCCAGCAGAACATTCGGACAGAACGACTATGGCTACACCTTC; len: 15; j_gene: TRBJ1-2; d_gene: -; v_gene: TRBV28
CDR3aa: CASSRHGTDNTEAFF; CDR3nt: TGTGCCAGCAGTCGCCATGGGACAGACAACACTGAAGCTTTCTTT; len: 15; j_gene: TRBJ1-1; d_gene: TRBD1; v_gene: TRBV6-5
CDR3aa: CASRISSGLLYTDTQYF; CDR3nt: TGTGCCAGCAGGATTAGTTCGGGACTCCTTTACACAGATACGCAGTATTTT; len: 17; j_gene: TRBJ2-3; d_gene: -; v_gene: TRBV28
CDR3aa: CASSVERGDYGYTF; CDR3nt: TGTGCCAGCAGCGTAGAAAGGGGCGACTATGGCTACACCTTC; len: 14; j_gene: TRBJ1-2; d_gene: -; v_gene: TRBV9
CDR3aa: CASSLGGDGQPQHF; CDR3nt: TGTGCCAGCAGCCTAGGGGGCGACGGGCAGCCCCAGCATTTT; len: 14; j_gene: TRBJ1-5; d_gene: TRBD1; v_gene: TRBV5-4
CDR3aa: CASSAPGQGAYEQYF; CDR3nt: TGTGCCAGCAGCGCTCCGGGACAGGGGGCCTACGAGCAGTACTTC; len: 15; j_gene: TRBJ2-7; d_gene: TRBD1; v_gene: TRBV4-2
CDR3aa: CASSWGLAGVSGWFF; CDR3nt: TGTGCCAGCAGTTGGGGACTAGCGGGAGTATCAGGTTGGTTCTTC; len: 15; j_gene: TRBJ2-1; d_gene: TRBD2; v_gene: TRBV6-5
CDR3aa: CASSYYRGANYGYTF; CDR3nt: TGTGCCAGCAGTTACTACAGGGGAGCTAACTATGGCTACACCTTC; len: 15; j_gene: TRBJ1-2; d_gene: TRBD1; v_gene: TRBV6-5
CDR3aa: CASRATIGVEAFF; CDR3nt: TGTGCCAGCAGAGCTACGATAGGGGTTGAAGCTTTCTTT; len: 13; j_gene: TRBJ1-1; d_gene: -; v_gene: TRBV6-1
CDR3aa: CASSSQETQYF; CDR3nt: TGTGCCAGCAGTTCTCAAGAGACCCAGTACTTC; len: 11; j_gene: TRBJ2-5; d_gene: -; v_gene: TRBV28
CDR3aa: CAWSVKIGSPMNTEAFF; CDR3nt: TGTGCCTGGAGTGTAAAAATTGGCAGTCCCATGAACACTGAAGCTTTCTTT; len: 17; j_gene: TRBJ1-1; d_gene: -; v_gene: TRBV30
CDR3aa: CASNTPTGDTEAFF; CDR3nt: TGTGCCAGCAACACCCCGACAGGGGACACTGAAGCTTTCTTT; len: 14; j_gene: TRBJ1-1; d_gene: TRBD1; v_gene: TRBV2
CDR3aa: CATSKGTDSTDEQFF; CDR3nt: TGTGCCACCAGCAAGGGGACAGATAGTACCGATGAGCAGTTCTTC; len: 15; j_gene: TRBJ2-1; d_gene: TRBD1; v_gene: TRBV15
CDR3aa: CASSSGTGGYEQYF; CDR3nt: TGTGCCAGCAGTTCCGGGACAGGGGGCTACGAGCAGTACTTC; len: 14; j_gene: TRBJ2-7; d_gene: TRBD1; v_gene: TRBV27
CDR3aa: CASSLEMGTGAFF; CDR3nt: TGTGCCAGCAGCTTAGAGATGGGGACTGGAGCTTTCTTT; len: 13; j_gene: TRBJ1-1; d_gene: -; v_gene: TRBV11-2
CDR3aa: CASSSTPRTGANEQFF; CDR3nt: TGTGCCAGCTCATCAACCCCGAGGACAGGGGCTAATGAGCAGTTCTTC; len: 16; j_gene: TRBJ2-1; d_gene: TRBD1; v_gene: TRBV18
CDR3aa: CASRQGSGNTIYF; CDR3nt: TGTGCCAGCAGACAGGGCTCTGGAAACACCATATATTTT; len: 13; j_gene: TRBJ1-3; d_gene: -; v_gene: TRBV27
CDR3aa: CASSPGLAVTYEQYF; CDR3nt: TGTGCCAGCTCACCCGGACTAGCGGTTACCTACGAGCAGTACTTC; len: 15; j_gene: TRBJ2-7; d_gene: TRBD2; v_gene: TRBV18
CDR3aa: CAGLGDRSYGYTF; CDR3nt: TGTGCCGGACTAGGAGACAGGTCCTATGGCTACACCTTC; len: 13; j_gene: TRBJ1-2; d_gene: -; v_gene: TRBV6-1
CDR3aa: CASSVLAWADTQYF; CDR3nt: TGTGCCAGCAGTGTGCTAGCGTGGGCAGATACGCAGTATTTT; len: 14; j_gene: TRBJ2-3; d_gene: -; v_gene: TRBV2
CDR3aa: CASSERQFSSYNSPLHF; CDR3nt: TGTGCCAGCAGTGAGCGACAGTTTAGCTCCTATAATTCACCCCTCCACTTT; len: 17; j_gene: TRBJ1-6; d_gene: -; v_gene: TRBV2
CDR3aa: CASSWREDTEAFF; CDR3nt: TGTGCCAGCAGTTGGAGGGAGGACACTGAAGCTTTCTTT; len: 13; j_gene: TRBJ1-1; d_gene: -; v_gene: TRBV6-5
CDR3aa: CASRETGGLWGSQYF; CDR3nt: TGTGCCAGCAGAGAAACAGGGGGCCTTTGGGGGAGCCAGTACTTC; len: 15; j_gene: TRBJ2-5; d_gene: TRBD1; v_gene: TRBV6-1
CDR3aa: CASSFMRGNTGELFF; CDR3nt: TGTGCCAGCAGTTTTATGCGGGGGAACACCGGGGAGCTGTTTTTT; len: 15; j_gene: TRBJ2-2; d_gene: -; v_gene: TRBV27
CDR3aa: CASSSRQYYEQYF; CDR3nt: TGTGCCAGCTCTAGTCGACAGTACTACGAGCAGTACTTC; len: 13; j_gene: TRBJ2-7; d_gene: -; v_gene: TRBV7-2
CDR3aa: CASRTRGPLNYGYTF; CDR3nt: TGTGCCAGTAGAACCAGGGGGCCCTTAAACTATGGCTACACCTTC; len: 15; j_gene: TRBJ1-2; d_gene: TRBD1; v_gene: TRBV19